This TCR beta chain was captured in a study of tumor and adjacent non-tumor tissue in lung cancer (dated by TCRdb to 2017 to 2018). In the study overall: Of the cohort, 12 patients had adenocarcinoma, 2 had squamous cell carcinoma and 1 had small cell lung cancer. Using bulk TCRbeta repertoires from approximately 15 lung cancer patients, the study set lung tumor tissue side by side with matched distant non-tumor lung tissue. TCRbeta CDR3 sequencing was performed on around 30 paired specimens, with one tumor sample and one normal lung sample collected per patient. Ages among the 15 or so patients ranged from roughly 31 to 80 years, there were 10 men and 5 women, and disease was at TNM stage I to III. Sequencing generated a total of 125,075,908 productive TCRbeta reads, averaging around 4 million reads per sample.

RNA was isolated from bulk unsorted tissue, and RNA quality was assessed with a NanoDrop ND-1000 and an Agilent 2100. All donors had newly diagnosed lung cancer, had not received prior chemotherapy, and were admitted for thoracic surgery in China between August and November 2014. Anyone who had undergone radiotherapy or chemotherapy before, or who had another cancer at the same time, was left out of the study. Surgical tissue pieces of about 1-2.2 cm3 were preserved in RNAlater solution and stored at -80 °C until use. Preparation of the library involved multiplex PCR. Sequencing took place on an Illumina HiSeq 2500. TCRbeta libraries were constructed through three rounds of nested PCR with primers (Table S4) according to protocols adapted from ARM-PCR. Before sequencing, PCR products in the 200-500 bp range were cut out of the gel and cleaned up using the QIAquick gel extraction kit. The study's own analysis went as follows. Trimmomatic was used to clean the reads, FLASH was used to merge the reads into complete CDR3 sequences, and MiTCR was used to assign the reads to V(D)J germline segments. Clonal diversity was computed as the inverse Simpson's index with VDJtools. In-frame sequences lacking a premature stop codon were counted as productive reads. Starting from the raw public reads, TCRdb applied fastp trimming at Q25, assembled clones with MiXCR and retained in-frame beta chains. Every entry covers one CDR3 protein and lists the most common genes and DNA from its rows. The V and J calls here are based on TCRdb, not the publication. The table for this sample lists some 90,000 distinct CDR3 sequences; around 59% of them were counted only once. Jointly, the top ten make up 15% of the sample.

What the research found in general, with its limitations: The sequencing platform is not named in the methods, and unique molecular identifiers are not mentioned. TCR diversity was significantly higher in younger patients, and greater tumor TCR diversity was associated with shorter overall survival and shorter disease-free survival. Tumor tissue showed significantly greater TCR diversity (inverse Simpson) than normal lung tissue (roughly 430 vs 170, P = 0.0075, Mann-Whitney U test). In normal lung, the top 100 clones accounted for a significantly larger cumulative share of the repertoire than in tumor tissue. With only approximately 16 patients in the cohort, the authors noted that larger samples and more detailed clinical data are needed. Peripheral blood was not sequenced, so blood TCRbeta repertoires in these lung cancer patients were not examined.

As concerns this clonotype: The target of this receptor is not known. Just one base apart from a much larger clone, this may be a read error.

The CDR3 numbers 14 residues from cysteine through phenylalanine. The entry retains the CDR3 DNA only, 42 bases that are in frame from base 1. Looking up the germline V gene (reference sequence) yields CDR1 MNHNY and CDR2 SVGAGI. This TCR was recovered from a man aged 70-80 years with non-small cell lung cancer. The chain joins TRBV6-6 to TRBJ2-7; the D gene is perhaps TRBD1 or TRBD2, as each covers 5 bases. Sequenced material: lung tumor tissue. The CDR3 has the sequence CACSSRDGGWEQYF. The base sequence is TGTGCCTGCAGTTCCCGGGACGGAGGATGGGAGCAGTACTTC.